The rows below give T cell receptor beta chains drawn from one sample of a study of T cell responses to AZD1222 COVID-19 vaccine. Sequencing was performed with immunoSEQ multiplex PCR; in TCRdb, only in-frame clones are kept and a portion is missing. Here the sample spans about 180,000 clones, around 88% being singletons. Here the sequenced sample was peripheral blood, taken on day 0 of AZD1222 vaccination. These receptors were taken from an adult in good health. CDR3s include the opening cysteine and the closing phenylalanine or tryptophan. The D gene is left open where the match is weak. Expanded clones are given a class, and other clones once, few, many or no size at all.

V gene: TRBV10-3; J gene: TRBJ1-1; D gene: -; clone size: once; CDR3 DNA: TGTGCCATCAGTGCGGGGGGGCTGAGGCACACTGAAGCTTTCTTT; CDR3 protein: CAISAGGLRHTEAFF
V gene: TRBV11-3; J gene: TRBJ2-7; D gene: TRBD1; clone size: once; CDR3 DNA: TGTGCCAGCAGCCCCCGACAGGGATCCTACGAGCAGTACTTC; CDR3 protein: CASSPRQGSYEQYF
V gene: TRBV5-1; J gene: TRBJ1-1; D gene: -; clone size: few; CDR3 DNA: TGCGCCAGCAGCTTCGGCATTACAGGGACTGAAGCTTTCTTT; CDR3 protein: CASSFGITGTEAFF
V gene: TRBV28; J gene: TRBJ2-7; D gene: TRBD1; clone size: once; CDR3 DNA: TGTGCCAGCAGTTTGCTCGACAGGGAGCCACGCTACGAGCAGTACTTC; CDR3 protein: CASSLLDREPRYEQYF
V gene: TRBV30; J gene: TRBJ1-1; D gene: -; clone size: -; CDR3 DNA: TGTGCCTGGAGTGTGGGGGGGAACACTGAAGCTTTCTTT; CDR3 protein: CAWSVGGNTEAFF
V gene: TRBV30; J gene: TRBJ2-3; D gene: -; clone size: -; CDR3 DNA: TGTGCCTGGAGGGGCAGAGCTAGCACAGATACGCAGTATTTT; CDR3 protein: CAWRGRASTDTQYF
V gene: TRBV6-5; J gene: TRBJ1-5; D gene: -; clone size: -; CDR3 DNA: TGTGCCAGCAGTACCCTGGTAGGTGGCAATCAGCCCCAGCATTTT; CDR3 protein: CASSTLVGGNQPQHF
V gene: TRBV3-1/TRBV3-2; J gene: TRBJ2-5; D gene: TRBD2; clone size: few; CDR3 DNA: TGTGCCAGCAGCCCAATGGCGGGAGCCGCGAAGACCCAGTACTTC; CDR3 protein: CASSPMAGAAKTQYF
V gene: TRBV19; J gene: TRBJ2-1; D gene: -; clone size: -; CDR3 DNA: TGTGCCAGTAGTATTTCCCTGGGGACAACAGGGAATGAGCAGTTCTTC; CDR3 protein: CASSISLGTTGNEQFF
V gene: TRBV15; J gene: TRBJ1-3; D gene: -; clone size: -; CDR3 DNA: TGTGCCACCAGCAGAGATAGGGGTAGCTCTGGAAACACCATATATTTT; CDR3 protein: CATSRDRGSSGNTIYF
V gene: TRBV7-2; J gene: TRBJ2-4; D gene: TRBD2; clone size: -; CDR3 DNA: TGTGCCAGCAGCTTAGCGACTAGCGGGAGGGGGTACTTC; CDR3 protein: CASSLATSGRGYF
V gene: TRBV9; J gene: TRBJ2-7; D gene: TRBD2; clone size: -; CDR3 DNA: TGTGCCAGCAGCGTAGGCCTGGGACTAGCCTACGAGCAGTACTTC; CDR3 protein: CASSVGLGLAYEQYF
V gene: TRBV7-6; J gene: TRBJ1-3; D gene: -; clone size: -; CDR3 DNA: TGTGCCAGCAGCTCAAGGGGGGGGGACTCTGGAAACACCATATATTTT; CDR3 protein: CASSSRGGDSGNTIYF
V gene: TRBV29-1; J gene: TRBJ1-5; D gene: -; clone size: -; CDR3 DNA: TGCAGCGCTGGGGGGGGGAACAATCAGCCCCAGCATTTT; CDR3 protein: CSAGGGNNQPQHF
V gene: TRBV2; J gene: TRBJ2-7; D gene: TRBD2; clone size: once; CDR3 DNA: TGTGCCAGCAGTGTGGGCGGGAGGGACTACGAGCAGTACTTC; CDR3 protein: CASSVGGRDYEQYF
V gene: TRBV5-4; J gene: TRBJ2-7; D gene: -; clone size: -; CDR3 DNA: TGTGCCAGCAGCTTAGATTCTTGGAGAGAGCAGTACTTC; CDR3 protein: CASSLDSWREQYF
V gene: TRBV2; J gene: TRBJ2-7; D gene: TRBD1; clone size: -; CDR3 DNA: TGTGCCAGCAGCGGGGACAGAAACTACGAGCAGTACTTC; CDR3 protein: CASSGDRNYEQYF
V gene: TRBV5-1; J gene: TRBJ1-1; D gene: -; clone size: once; CDR3 DNA: TGCGCCAGCAGCTTGCCAGGAAACACTGAAGCTTTCTTT; CDR3 protein: CASSLPGNTEAFF
V gene: TRBV5-6; J gene: TRBJ1-6; D gene: -; clone size: -; CDR3 DNA: TGTGCCAGCAGCTTCCTTACAGGATATAATTCACCCCTCCACTTT; CDR3 protein: CASSFLTGYNSPLHF
V gene: TRBV19; J gene: TRBJ1-5; D gene: TRBD1; clone size: few; CDR3 DNA: TGTGCCAGTAGTGGTGGGACAGGGGGCGGTAATCAGCCCCAGCATTTT; CDR3 protein: CASSGGTGGGNQPQHF
V gene: TRBV29-1; J gene: TRBJ2-4; D gene: -; clone size: -; CDR3 DNA: TGCAGCGGTGCAGGGACGGGCAAAAACATTCAGTACTTC; CDR3 protein: CSGAGTGKNIQYF
V gene: TRBV7-8; J gene: TRBJ2-5; D gene: -; clone size: -; CDR3 DNA: TGTGCCAGCAGCTTAGCGCACGGCCGAGGAGAGACCCAGTACTTC; CDR3 protein: CASSLAHGRGETQYF
V gene: TRBV9; J gene: TRBJ1-4; D gene: -; clone size: once; CDR3 DNA: TGTGCCAGCAGCGTAGCTGTCGACCCCCAGGGAAAACTGTTTTTT; CDR3 protein: CASSVAVDPQGKLFF
V gene: TRBV6-2/TRBV6-3; J gene: TRBJ2-2; D gene: -; clone size: once; CDR3 DNA: TGTGCCAGCAGTTACAACGCGGGGACCGGGGAGCTGTTTTTT; CDR3 protein: CASSYNAGTGELFF
V gene: TRBV7-8; J gene: TRBJ1-5; D gene: -; clone size: few; CDR3 DNA: TGTGCCAGCAGCCAATTCCGGGGGACGGATAGCAATCAGCCCCAGCATTTT; CDR3 protein: CASSQFRGTDSNQPQHF
V gene: TRBV2; J gene: TRBJ1-6; D gene: TRBD1; clone size: -; CDR3 DNA: TGTGCCAGCACCCTGGACAGGGGAAATTCACCCCTCCACTTT; CDR3 protein: CASTLDRGNSPLHF
V gene: TRBV4-1; J gene: TRBJ1-4; D gene: TRBD1; clone size: -; CDR3 DNA: TGCGCCAGCAGCCAGTTCAGGACAGGGCCCGATGAAAAACTGTTTTTT; CDR3 protein: CASSQFRTGPDEKLFF
V gene: TRBV7-2; J gene: TRBJ2-5; D gene: TRBD2; clone size: -; CDR3 DNA: TGTGCCAGCAGCTTAGGCCCACTAGCGGGGATCCAAGAGACCCAGTACTTC; CDR3 protein: CASSLGPLAGIQETQYF
V gene: TRBV29-1; J gene: TRBJ2-7; D gene: TRBD1; clone size: -; CDR3 DNA: TGCAGCGTTGAAAGTGAGGGACAGGGCTACTACGAGCAGTACTTC; CDR3 protein: CSVESEGQGYYEQYF
V gene: TRBV15; J gene: TRBJ2-7; D gene: -; clone size: -; CDR3 DNA: TGTGCCACCAGCAGAGCTTGGGGGGCTTCCTACGAGCAGTACTTC; CDR3 protein: CATSRAWGASYEQYF
V gene: TRBV7-9; J gene: TRBJ1-2; D gene: TRBD1; clone size: -; CDR3 DNA: TGTGCCAGCAGCTCGGGACAGGGAACGAACTATGGCTACACCTTC; CDR3 protein: CASSSGQGTNYGYTF
V gene: TRBV5-4; J gene: TRBJ2-1; D gene: TRBD2; clone size: -; CDR3 DNA: TGTGCCAGCAGCTTGCATAGCGGGGGCTCCTACAATGAGCAGTTCTTC; CDR3 protein: CASSLHSGGSYNEQFF
V gene: TRBV19; J gene: TRBJ2-1; D gene: TRBD2; clone size: -; CDR3 DNA: TGTGCCAGTAGTTGGGCTAGCGGGGAGTACAATGAGCAGTTCTTC; CDR3 protein: CASSWASGEYNEQFF
V gene: TRBV27; J gene: TRBJ2-5; D gene: -; clone size: -; CDR3 DNA: TGTGCCAGCAGCTCGGGGGGCCAGGGGACCCAGTACTTC; CDR3 protein: CASSSGGQGTQYF
V gene: TRBV29-1; J gene: TRBJ2-5; D gene: -; clone size: -; CDR3 DNA: TGCAGCTCCTCGGTGGTTCAAGAGACCCAGTACTTC; CDR3 protein: CSSSVVQETQYF
V gene: TRBV6-1; J gene: TRBJ1-2; D gene: TRBD1; clone size: -; CDR3 DNA: TGTGCCAGCAGTGAGGACAGGGGGCGCGATGGCTACACCTTC; CDR3 protein: CASSEDRGRDGYTF
V gene: TRBV14; J gene: TRBJ2-1; D gene: -; clone size: -; CDR3 DNA: TGTGCCAGCAGCCAAGATCGGGGAGCCTACAATGAGCAGTTCTTC; CDR3 protein: CASSQDRGAYNEQFF
V gene: TRBV7-2; J gene: TRBJ2-1; D gene: TRBD2; clone size: -; CDR3 DNA: TGTGCCAGCAGCTACCGACTAGCGGGGGGGCGTGACAATGAGCAGTTCTTC; CDR3 protein: CASSYRLAGGRDNEQFF
V gene: TRBV9; J gene: TRBJ2-3; D gene: TRBD2; clone size: -; CDR3 DNA: TGTGCCAGCAGCCTCCGGCGGGGGGGCACAGATACGCAGTATTTT; CDR3 protein: CASSLRRGGTDTQYF
V gene: TRBV15; J gene: TRBJ1-4; D gene: -; clone size: -; CDR3 DNA: TGTGCCACCAGCAGAGGCTCAGGAACATTTCGGGAAAAACTGTTTTTT; CDR3 protein: CATSRGSGTFREKLFF
V gene: TRBV27; J gene: TRBJ2-7; D gene: -; clone size: -; CDR3 DNA: TGTGCCAGCAGTCCATCGATGGGCCTCTCCCACGAGCAGTACTTC; CDR3 protein: CASSPSMGLSHEQYF
V gene: TRBV9; J gene: TRBJ1-3; D gene: -; clone size: -; CDR3 DNA: TGTGCCAGCAGCGCCGAGGGGGTTTCTGGAAACACCATATATTTT; CDR3 protein: CASSAEGVSGNTIYF
V gene: TRBV27; J gene: TRBJ1-4; D gene: -; clone size: -; CDR3 DNA: TGTGCCAGCAGTTTATCGGACGGGGATGAAAAACTGTTTTTT; CDR3 protein: CASSLSDGDEKLFF
V gene: TRBV9; J gene: TRBJ2-1; D gene: -; clone size: -; CDR3 DNA: TGTGCCAGCAGCGTCGGGACGGAGAATGAGCAGTTCTTC; CDR3 protein: CASSVGTENEQFF
V gene: TRBV6-1; J gene: TRBJ2-4; D gene: -; clone size: -; CDR3 DNA: TGTGCCAGCAGTGAAGCCTCCATAACTCTCATACTTACAGGGTCCTTC; CDR3 protein: CASSEASITLILTGSF
V gene: TRBV10-3; J gene: TRBJ1-5; D gene: -; clone size: -; CDR3 DNA: TGTGCCATCGGGCGGCAGCCCCAGCATTTT; CDR3 protein: CAIGRQPQHF
V gene: TRBV4-3; J gene: TRBJ2-2; D gene: TRBD2; clone size: -; CDR3 DNA: TGCGCCAGCAGCCAAGGATCTAGCGGGGGGGTGAACACCGGGGAGCTGTTTTTT; CDR3 protein: CASSQGSSGGVNTGELFF
V gene: TRBV18; J gene: TRBJ2-2; D gene: -; clone size: -; CDR3 DNA: TGTGCCAGCTCACCACTGATTGGGCCGAACACCGGGGAGCTGTTTTTT; CDR3 protein: CASSPLIGPNTGELFF
V gene: TRBV5-1; J gene: TRBJ2-1; D gene: TRBD2; clone size: -; CDR3 DNA: TGCGCCAGCAGCTTGGCCCCGCGGGAGGTAAATGAGCAGTTCTTC; CDR3 protein: CASSLAPREVNEQFF
V gene: TRBV29-1; J gene: TRBJ1-1; D gene: -; clone size: -; CDR3 DNA: TGCAGCGTTGATGAGGCAGGAGGGACTGAAGCTTTCTTT; CDR3 protein: CSVDEAGGTEAFF
V gene: TRBV30; J gene: TRBJ1-6; D gene: TRBD1; clone size: -; CDR3 DNA: TGTGCCTGGAGGGGTAGACAGGGCTATAATTCACCCCTCCACTTT; CDR3 protein: CAWRGRQGYNSPLHF
V gene: TRBV5-6; J gene: TRBJ2-3; D gene: -; clone size: -; CDR3 DNA: TGTGCCAGCAGCTTACGCGGCAACCCCACAGATACGCAGTATTTT; CDR3 protein: CASSLRGNPTDTQYF
V gene: TRBV4-1; J gene: TRBJ2-1; D gene: TRBD1; clone size: -; CDR3 DNA: TGCGCCAGCAGCCATCCCTTGACAGGGAGTGAGCAGTTCTTC; CDR3 protein: CASSHPLTGSEQFF
V gene: TRBV30; J gene: TRBJ1-1; D gene: TRBD1; clone size: -; CDR3 DNA: TGTGCCTGGAGTGCTGGGACAGCCTACACTGAAGCTTTCTTT; CDR3 protein: CAWSAGTAYTEAFF
V gene: TRBV3-1/TRBV3-2; J gene: TRBJ2-3; D gene: -; clone size: -; CDR3 DNA: TGTGCCAGCAGCCCCCAAGGACTCAAAGCGGATACGCAGTATTTT; CDR3 protein: CASSPQGLKADTQYF